One sample yielded the 32 T cell receptor beta chains listed below, sequenced in a study of T-cell reconstitution after alpha-beta-depleted transplantation in children (dated by TCRdb to 2016 to 2017). The treatment or condition label corresponds to: allogeneic hematopoietic cell transplantation with graft depleted of TCRalphabeta T cells and CD19 B cells. The protocol used for the library was PCR. TCRdb lists the instrument as Illumina HiSeq 2500. TCR libraries were prepared with molecular barcoding, using unique molecular identifiers to normalize TCRbeta repertoire quantification. TCRdb's own reprocessing of the public reads used fastp at Q25 and MiXCR and kept productive beta chains. Every entry covers one CDR3 protein and lists the most common genes and DNA from its rows. The sample records 400,000 to 450,000 distinct CDR3 sequences, around two fifths of which are singletons. The ten largest clones add up to 27% of the sample.

Material: PBMCs, obtained before TCRalphabeta/CD19-depleted stem cell transplant. Every receptor here comes from a girl between 2 and 10 years old with aplastic anemia, due to receive a stem cell transplant.

V gene TRBV5-8 combines with J gene TRBJ2-2; 9 bases are a match to TRBD1. CDR1 and CDR2 from the germline V gene are SGHTS and YDEGEE. CDR3 length equals 14 residues. With 4 bases clipped from V and 10 bases from J, the junction kept 8 bases outside the gene matches. The CDR3 nucleotides are TGTGCCAGCAGCACCTACAGGGGGCTTGTGGAGCTGTTTTTT. It specifies CASSTYRGLVELFF.

V usage is TRBV20-1 and J usage is TRBJ2-5, with D tentatively TRBD1 (6 bases). The germline gives CDR1 DFQATT, CDR2 SNEGSKA (reference sequence). The V gene lost 3 bases and the J gene lost 4 bases, with 21 bases spanning the gap. The CDR3 runs to 16 residues. CDR3 nucleotide sequence: TGCAGTGCTAGCTCGCAGCTCCCAGGGGTAACAGAGACCCAGTACTTC. This translates into CSASSQLPGVTETQYF.

This chain joins TRBV20-1 and TRBJ2-5; D gene ambiguous. Germline CDR1 and CDR2: DFQATT and SNEGSKA (reference sequence). The germline V and J ends were trimmed by 1 base and 1 base, with 10 bases remaining between them. CDR3 length: 14 residues. The chain's CDR3 is CSARAGGTQETQYF. The CDR3 DNA reads as TGCAGTGCTAGAGCCGGCGGAACCCAAGAGACCCAGTACTTC.

This clonotype was picked up one time. This chain connects TRBV6-2 or TRBV6-3 to TRBJ2-5, with TRBD2 identical over 9 bases. The germline CDR1 and CDR2 sequences are MNHEY and SVGEGT. Trimming took 5 bases from V and 6 from J; bases not matched to a gene: 10. CDR3 length: 15 residues. The CDR3 loop is CASSTLGLAIKTQYF. The CDR3 DNA follows: TGTGCCAGCAGTACCCTCGGACTAGCGATAAAGACCCAGTACTTC.

Many counts were recorded for this clonotype. J is TRBJ2-2 and V is TRBV20-1; D is undetermined. Germline V gene sequence: CDR1 DFQATT, CDR2 SNEGSKA (reference sequence). V lost 3 bases and J lost 5, with 19 bases in between. The CDR3 loop spans 16 amino acids. CDR3 sequence reads: CSARVFLVDGTGELFF. In DNA form, the CDR3 reads TGCAGTGCTAGGGTCTTCCTGGTCGATGGGACCGGGGAGCTGTTTTTT.

The CDR3 is CASSSNSGRSTGELFF. The DNA for the CDR3 is TGTGCCAGCAGCTCAAATAGCGGGAGGAGCACCGGGGAGCTGTTTTTT. The gene calls are TRBV7-2 and TRBJ2-2; 10 bases agree with TRBD2. V lost 4 bases, J lost 4 bases, and 6 bases stayed unmatched. Germline V lookup: CDR1 SGHTA, CDR2 FQGNSA. The CDR3 is 16 residues long.

At least ten counts were recorded for this clonotype. The V and J genes are TRBV5-6 and TRBJ2-5; D is unclear. CDR3 size: 18 residues. The germline V and J ends were trimmed by 2 bases and 2 bases, with 22 bases remaining between them. The germline gives CDR1 SGHDT, CDR2 YYEEEE. The CDR3 DNA is TGTGCCAGCAGCTTCTCTATTCGTCAGGAGCTGGGGCAAGAGACCCAGTACTTC. Protein: CASSFSIRQELGQETQYF.

At least ten counts were recorded for this clonotype. The genes are TRBV5-1 and TRBJ2-1, with 11 bases fitting TRBD2. After removal of 5 bases from V and 5 bases from J, the junction contained 6 bases not matched to a gene. The CDR3 contains 15 residues. Germline V gene sequence: CDR1 SGHRS, CDR2 YFSETQ. The CDR3 loop is CASRYGLAGDNEQFF. The DNA for the CDR3 is TGCGCCAGCAGGTACGGACTAGCGGGTGACAATGAGCAGTTCTTC.

In DNA form, the CDR3 reads TGTGCCAGCAGCTTCGCCTACAGGCCTAGCGGGGGGCAAGAGACCCAGTACTTC. It specifies CASSFAYRPSGGQETQYF. The chain carries TRBV11-1 and TRBJ2-5, with 11 positions matching TRBD2. J gave up 2 bases and V 3 bases, and 11 bases lay outside the gene matches. Germline V lookup: CDR1 SGHAT, CDR2 FQDESV (reference sequence). The CDR3 spans 18 residues. Filled out from reference TRBV11-1 and TRBJ2-5, the complete variable domain reads EAEVAQSPRYKITEKSQAVAFWCDPISGHATLYWYRQILGQGPELLVQFQDESVVDDSQLPKDRFSAERLKGVDSTLKIQPAELGDSAMYLCASSFAYRPSGGQETQYFGPGTRLLVL.

The chain joins TRBV20-1 to TRBJ2-7; D gene uncertain. Trimming removed 0 bases at V and 5 bases at J, with 5 bases between. Looked up from germline, CDR1 is DFQATT and CDR2 is SNEGSKA (reference sequence). This CDR3 is built from 11 residues. CDR3 coding DNA: TGCAGTGCTAGAGACAGGCACGAGCAGTACTTC. Its translation: CSARDRHEQYF.

The chain joins TRBV7-2 to TRBJ2-5; TRBD2 aligns across 9 bases. This CDR3 comprises 16 residues. With 0 bases clipped from V and 1 base from J, the junction kept 3 bases outside the gene matches. Germline loops: CDR1 SGHTA, CDR2 FQGNSA. The CDR3 nucleotides read TGTGCCAGCAGCTTAGCCGTTAGCGGGGGCCAAGAGACCCAGTACTTC. Encoded protein: CASSLAVSGGQETQYF.

CDR3 coding DNA: TGTGCCAGCAGCTTATTCGGGGACAGTACCTCTAGGGAGCAGTTCTTC. Encoded protein: CASSLFGDSTSREQFF. The V gene is TRBV7-2, the J gene TRBJ2-1; 7 bases agree with TRBD1. The CDR3 length is 16 residues. Germline values: CDR1 SGHTA, CDR2 FQGNSA. V gave up 2 bases and J gave up 10 bases; unmatched junction bases: 14.

The chain recombines TRBV5-6 with TRBJ2-5, with D tentatively TRBD1 or TRBD2 (5 bases each). This CDR3 contains 15 residues. V was clipped by 4 bases and J by 2 bases, with 15 bases between them. From germline, CDR1 is SGHDT and CDR2 YYEEEE. CDR3 region: CASSPTPGRQETQYF. CDR3 nucleotide sequence: TGTGCCAGCAGCCCAACCCCGGGACGGCAAGAGACCCAGTACTTC.

This chain links TRBV20-1 with TRBJ2-7; 8 nucleotides agree with TRBD1. CDR3 length: 13 amino acids. V lost 7 bases, J lost 1 base, and 6 bases stayed unmatched. From germline, CDR1 is DFQATT and CDR2 SNEGSKA (reference sequence). The CDR3 sequence is CSVWDRTSYEQYF. CDR3 in DNA: TGCAGTGTTTGGGACAGGACGTCCTACGAGCAGTACTTC.

This sequence joins TRBV29-1 and TRBJ2-5; TRBD1 matches at 9 bases. V lost 4 bases to trimming and J lost 4 bases; unmatched junction nucleotides: 1. The V gene's germline CDR1 is SQVTM and CDR2 ANQGSEA. CDR3 size: 12 residues. CDR3 nucleotide sequence: TGCAGCGTTGCGGGACAGGGAGAGACCCAGTACTTC. It specifies CSVAGQGETQYF.

This clonotype was seen more than once but under ten times. The gene calls are TRBV29-1 and TRBJ2-7; TRBD1 aligns across 8 bases. Unmatched junction bases numbered 2, after V lost 7 bases and J lost 0 bases. The CDR3 is 12 amino acids. From germline, CDR1 is SQVTM and CDR2 ANQGSEA. CDR3 DNA: TGCAGCGGAGGGACAGGCTCCTACGAGCAGTACTTC. It codes for CSGGTGSYEQYF.

The gene calls are TRBV29-1 and TRBJ2-5; D is possibly TRBD1 (6 bases). Germline V gene sequence: CDR1 SQVTM, CDR2 ANQGSEA. The CDR3 loop spans 13 amino acids. Trimming stripped 7 bases from V and 7 bases from J, with 19 bases between. This CDR3 reads CSGLYRDWGTQYF. CDR3 coding DNA: TGCAGCGGATTGTACAGGGATTGGGGGACCCAGTACTTC. Complete variable domain (other parts from reference TRBV29-1 and TRBJ2-5): SAVISQKPSRDICQRGTSLTIQCQVDSQVTMMFWYRQQPGQSLTLIATANQGSEATYESGFVIDKFPISRPNLTFSTLTVSNMSPEDSSIYLCSGLYRDWGTQYFGPGTRLLVL.

This chain connects TRBV12-3 or TRBV12-4 to TRBJ2-7, with 7 bases identical to TRBD2. After removal of 2 bases from V and 3 bases from J, the junction contained 16 bases not matched to a gene. This CDR3 is built from 18 residues. This CDR3 reads CASSLRLRLAETDYEQYF. In DNA form, the CDR3 reads TGTGCCAGCAGTTTAAGGTTGCGGCTAGCGGAAACTGACTACGAGCAGTACTTC.

The rearrangement joins TRBV7-6 to TRBJ2-1; D might be TRBD1 or TRBD2, each matching 6 bases. This CDR3 is 17 amino acids long. Trimming stripped 1 base from V and 2 bases from J, with 15 bases between. Germline V lookup: CDR1 SGHVS, CDR2 FNYEAQ. The CDR3 coding sequence is TGTGCCAGCAGCTTAGATGGGTCGGGGGCCCCCTACAATGAGCAGTTCTTC. Protein product: CASSLDGSGAPYNEQFF.

This clonotype appeared many times. The rearrangement uses TRBV29-1 and TRBJ2-1, with 12 bases aligning to TRBD2. The CDR3 covers 15 residues. With V trimmed by 7 bases and J by 1 base, 5 bases remained unmatched. Germline assignment: CDR1 SQVTM and CDR2 ANQGSEA. The CDR3 sequence: CSARTSGGSYNEQFF. CDR3 nucleotides: TGCAGCGCCCGAACTAGCGGGGGGTCCTACAATGAGCAGTTCTTC.

In DNA, the CDR3 is TGCAGCGTTGTGGAGAATAGCAATCAGCCCCAGCATTTT. Translating it yields CSVVENSNQPQHF. The rearrangement uses TRBV29-1 and TRBJ1-5; no clear D. V lost 4 bases and J lost 0, with 7 bases in between. The CDR3 covers 13 residues. Germline values: CDR1 SQVTM, CDR2 ANQGSEA.

A few counts support this clonotype. The chain combines TRBV30 with TRBJ1-1, with D possibly TRBD1 on 6 matching bases. There are 14 residues in the CDR3. V was cut by 0 bases and J by 1 base, with 9 bases left in between. CDR1 is GTSNPN, CDR2 SVGIG, per germline (reference sequence). CDR3 DNA sequence: TGTGCCTGGAGTGTGCGGACAGCGAACACTGAAGCTTTCTTT. It specifies CAWSVRTANTEAFF.

The chain recombines TRBV20-1 with TRBJ2-5; 8 bases line up with TRBD2. Unmatched junction bases numbered 22, after V lost 2 bases and J lost 2 bases. The CDR3 is 20 amino acids. Germline assignment: CDR1 DFQATT and CDR2 SNEGSKA (reference sequence). The CDR3 loop is CSARNRPSPRGLAGQETQYF. Here the CDR3 DNA reads TGCAGTGCTAGAAACCGCCCTAGCCCCCGAGGTTTAGCGGGGCAAGAGACCCAGTACTTC.

This rearrangement joins TRBV10-2 to TRBJ2-1, with 9 bases aligning to TRBD2. The ends lost 8 bases at V and 5 bases at J; junction bases unmatched: 7. Germline CDR1 is WSHSY and CDR2 is SAAADI. The CDR3 contains 14 residues. The CDR3 DNA reads TGCGCCAGCGTTTTAGCGGGAGCTAACAATGAGCAGTTCTTC. It specifies CASVLAGANNEQFF.

The chain employs TRBV27 and TRBJ1-2; weak D call: TRBD1 (5 bases). Germline V gene data show CDR1 as MNHEY and CDR2 as SMNVEV (reference sequence). Between the trimmed V and J ends, which lost 2 bases and 8 bases, there was a span of 21 bases. The CDR3 extends over 16 amino acids. CDR3 nucleotide sequence: TGTGCCAGCAGTTTAGTATCAGGGAAGAGGCTAGGCGGCTACACCTTC. The encoded protein is CASSLVSGKRLGGYTF.

The chain uses TRBV27 and TRBJ1-4, with 9 bases fitting TRBD1. CDR3 length: 14 amino acids. J was trimmed by 10 bases and V by 4 bases; bases with no gene match: 7. Germline-derived CDR1 and CDR2 are MNHEY and SMNVEV (reference sequence). The CDR3 sequence: CASSSRGQGGKLFF. For the CDR3, the DNA is TGTGCCAGCAGTTCGCGGGGACAGGGAGGAAAACTGTTTTTT. Together with reference TRBV27 and TRBJ1-4, the CDR3 gives the full variable domain: EAQVTQNPRYLITVTGKKLTVTCSQNMNHEYMSWYRQDPGLGLRQIYYSMNVEVTDKGDVPEGYKVSRKEKRNFPLILESPSPNQTSLYFCASSSRGQGGKLFFGSGTQLSVL.

The chain employs TRBV6-1 and TRBJ2-7; 10 bases line up with TRBD2. The length of the CDR3 is 16 residues. Trimming cost V 6 bases and J 4 bases; bases outside gene matches: 12. Germline CDR1 and CDR2: MNHNS and SASEGT. The CDR3 DNA is TGTGCCAGCAGAAACCCTAGCGGGAGCCGGGCATACGAGCAGTACTTC. Translation gives CASRNPSGSRAYEQYF.

This clonotype showed up many times. V and J are TRBV5-1 and TRBJ2-1, with TRBD1 identical over 7 bases. Unmatched junction bases numbered 8, after V lost 4 bases and J lost 7 bases. CDR1 SGHRS and CDR2 YFSETQ come from the germline V gene. This CDR3 spans 14 amino acids. CDR3 sequence: CASSTNRQGNEQFF. CDR3 coding DNA: TGCGCCAGCAGCACAAATAGACAGGGAAATGAGCAGTTCTTC. Complete variable domain (other parts from reference TRBV5-1 and TRBJ2-1): KAGVTQTPRYLIKTRGQQVTLSCSPISGHRSVSWYQQTPGQGLQFLFEYFSETQRNKGNFPGRFSGRQFSNSRSEMNVSTLELGDSALYLCASSTNRQGNEQFFGPGTRLTVL.

This clonotype has at least ten counts. The J gene is TRBJ2-7, the V gene TRBV5-1; 8 bases match TRBD1. This CDR3 contains 14 residues. The germline V gene encodes CDR1 SGHRS and CDR2 YFSETQ. Unmatched junction bases numbered 10, after V lost 6 bases and J lost 5 bases. The CDR3 DNA sequence: TGCGCCAGCACCGCGACAGGGGCCCCGAACGAGCAGTACTTC. Translating it yields CASTATGAPNEQYF.

This rearrangement joins TRBV7-8 to TRBJ2-1; TRBD2 matches at 15 bases. The CDR3 runs to 16 residues. Germline V gene data show CDR1 as SGHVS and CDR2 as FQNEAQ. Trimming at V came to 5 bases and at J to 8 bases, leaving 7 bases not matched to a gene. CDR3 nucleotide sequence: TGTGCCAGCAGCCCAAGGACTAGCGGGGGGGTCGATGAGCAGTTCTTC. Translated: CASSPRTSGGVDEQFF. Full variable domain (missing parts from reference TRBV7-8 and TRBJ2-1): GAGVSQSPRYKVAKRGQDVALRCDPISGHVSLFWYQQALGQGPEFLTYFQNEAQLDKSGLPSDRFFAERPEGSVSTLKIQRTQQEDSAVYLCASSPRTSGGVDEQFFGPGTRLTVL.

This chain joins TRBV30 and TRBJ2-7; D unclear. The germline gives CDR1 GTSNPN, CDR2 SVGIG (reference sequence). V lost 2 bases and J lost 8, with 10 bases in between. The CDR3 consists of 11 residues. CDR3 sequence reads: CAWSFDHQQYF. CDR3 sequence (DNA): TGTGCCTGGAGTTTTGACCATCAGCAGTACTTC.

The V gene is TRBV15, the J gene TRBJ1-1, with D uncertain. Trimming took off 0 bases at V and 10 bases at J, with 18 bases between the two ends. CDR1 LNHNV and CDR2 YYDKDF come from the germline V gene (reference sequence). This CDR3 contains 15 residues. The CDR3 loop is CATSREASSPGGAFF. CDR3 coding DNA: TGTGCCACCAGCAGAGAAGCGAGTTCCCCGGGAGGAGCTTTCTTT.